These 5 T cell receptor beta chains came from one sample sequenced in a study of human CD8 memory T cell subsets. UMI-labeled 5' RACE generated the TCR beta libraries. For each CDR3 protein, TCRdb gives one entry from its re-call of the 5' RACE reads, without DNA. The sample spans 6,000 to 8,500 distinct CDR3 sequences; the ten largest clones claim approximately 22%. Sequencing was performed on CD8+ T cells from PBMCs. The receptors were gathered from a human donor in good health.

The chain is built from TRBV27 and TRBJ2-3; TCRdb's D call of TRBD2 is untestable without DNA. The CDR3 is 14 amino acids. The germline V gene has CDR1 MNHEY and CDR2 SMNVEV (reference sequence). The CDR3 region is CASSLGSVGDTQYF.

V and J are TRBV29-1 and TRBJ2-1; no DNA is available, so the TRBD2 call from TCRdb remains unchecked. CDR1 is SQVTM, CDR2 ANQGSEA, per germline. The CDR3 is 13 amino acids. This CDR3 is CSVDGLVGHEQFF.

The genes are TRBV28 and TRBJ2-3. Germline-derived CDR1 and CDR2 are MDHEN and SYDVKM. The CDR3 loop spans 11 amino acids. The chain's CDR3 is CASSLSHTQYF.

The CDR3 region is CASSHVVTGPYEQYF. The rearrangement uses TRBV4-1 and TRBJ2-7. Germline V gene data show CDR1 as MGHRA and CDR2 as YSYEKL. There are 15 residues in the CDR3.

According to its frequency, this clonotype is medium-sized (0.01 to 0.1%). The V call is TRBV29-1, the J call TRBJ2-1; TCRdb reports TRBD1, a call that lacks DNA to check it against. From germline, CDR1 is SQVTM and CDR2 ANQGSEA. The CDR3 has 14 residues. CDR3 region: CSGSGTAPYNEQFF.